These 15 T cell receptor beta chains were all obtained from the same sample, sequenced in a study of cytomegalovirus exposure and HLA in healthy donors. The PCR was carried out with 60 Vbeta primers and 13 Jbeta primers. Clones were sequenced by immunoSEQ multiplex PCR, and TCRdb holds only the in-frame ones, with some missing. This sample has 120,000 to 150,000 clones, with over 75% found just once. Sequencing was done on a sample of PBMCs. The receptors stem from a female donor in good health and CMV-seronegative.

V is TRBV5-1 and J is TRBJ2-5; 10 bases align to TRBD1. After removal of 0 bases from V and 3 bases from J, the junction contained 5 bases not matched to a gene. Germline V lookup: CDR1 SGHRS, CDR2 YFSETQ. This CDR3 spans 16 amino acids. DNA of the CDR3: TGCGCCAGCAGCTTGGCGTGGGACAGGGGAGAAGAGACCCAGTACTTC. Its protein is CASSLAWDRGEETQYF. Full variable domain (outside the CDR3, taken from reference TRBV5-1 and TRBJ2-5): KAGVTQTPRYLIKTRGQQVTLSCSPISGHRSVSWYQQTPGQGLQFLFEYFSETQRNKGNFPGRFSGRQFSNSRSEMNVSTLELGDSALYLCASSLAWDRGEETQYFGPGTRLLVL.

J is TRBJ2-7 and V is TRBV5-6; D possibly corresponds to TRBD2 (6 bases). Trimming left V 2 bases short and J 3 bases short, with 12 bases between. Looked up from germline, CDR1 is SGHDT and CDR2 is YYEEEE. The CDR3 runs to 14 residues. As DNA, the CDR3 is TGTGCCAGCAGCTTCTCGCAGGGAGGCTACGAGCAGTACTTC. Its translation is CASSFSQGGYEQYF.

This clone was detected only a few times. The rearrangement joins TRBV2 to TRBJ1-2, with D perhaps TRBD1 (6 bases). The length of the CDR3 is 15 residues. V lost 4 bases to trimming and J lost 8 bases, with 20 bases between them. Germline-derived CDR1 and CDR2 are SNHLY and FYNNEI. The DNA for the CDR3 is TGTGCCAGCAGTGGGGCAGGGGTCGCAACTAAGGGCTACACCTTC. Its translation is CASSGAGVATKGYTF.

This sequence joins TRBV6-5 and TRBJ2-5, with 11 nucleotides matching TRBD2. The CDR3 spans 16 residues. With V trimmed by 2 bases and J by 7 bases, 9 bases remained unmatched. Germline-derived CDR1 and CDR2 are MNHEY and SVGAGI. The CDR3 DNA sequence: TGTGCCAGCAGTTACGGGGTAGCGGGAGGGCCAGGGACCCAGTACTTC. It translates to CASSYGVAGGPGTQYF.

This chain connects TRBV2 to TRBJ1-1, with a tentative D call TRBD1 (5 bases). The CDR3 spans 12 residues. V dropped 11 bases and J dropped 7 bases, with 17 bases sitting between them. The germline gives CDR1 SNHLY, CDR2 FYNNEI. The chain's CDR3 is CAGRVIRGEAFF. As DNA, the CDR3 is TGTGCCGGCCGGGTGATTAGGGGTGAAGCTTTCTTT.

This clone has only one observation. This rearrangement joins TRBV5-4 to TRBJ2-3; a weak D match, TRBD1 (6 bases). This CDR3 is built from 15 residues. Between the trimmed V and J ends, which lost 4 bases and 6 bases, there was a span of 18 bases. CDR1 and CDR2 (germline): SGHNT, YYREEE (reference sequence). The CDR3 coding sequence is TGTGCCAGCAGCCCCACGGACAGTCGAAAGGATACGCAGTATTTT. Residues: CASSPTDSRKDTQYF.

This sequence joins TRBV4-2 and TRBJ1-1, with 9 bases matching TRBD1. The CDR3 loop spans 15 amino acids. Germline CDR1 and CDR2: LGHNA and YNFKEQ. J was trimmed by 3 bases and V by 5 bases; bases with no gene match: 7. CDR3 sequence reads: CASSILTGGDTEAFF. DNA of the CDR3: TGTGCCAGCAGCATCTTGACAGGGGGAGACACTGAAGCTTTCTTT.

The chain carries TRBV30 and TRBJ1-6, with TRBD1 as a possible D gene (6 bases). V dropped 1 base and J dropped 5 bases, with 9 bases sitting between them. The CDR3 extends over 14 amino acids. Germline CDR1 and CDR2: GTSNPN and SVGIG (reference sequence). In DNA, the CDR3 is TGTGCCTGGAGTGGGGCAGGGGATAATTCACCCCTCCACTTT. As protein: CAWSGAGDNSPLHF.

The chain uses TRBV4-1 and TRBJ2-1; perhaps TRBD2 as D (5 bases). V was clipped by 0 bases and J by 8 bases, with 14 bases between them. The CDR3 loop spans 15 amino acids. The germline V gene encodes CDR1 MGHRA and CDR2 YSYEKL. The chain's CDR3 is CASSQDHKRRDEQFF. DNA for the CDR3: TGCGCCAGCAGCCAAGATCACAAGCGGCGGGATGAGCAGTTCTTC.

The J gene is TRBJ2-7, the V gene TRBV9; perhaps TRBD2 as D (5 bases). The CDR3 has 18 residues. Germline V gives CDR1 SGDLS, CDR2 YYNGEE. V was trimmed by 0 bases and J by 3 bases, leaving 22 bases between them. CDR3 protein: CASSVAPAAAGLVYEQYF. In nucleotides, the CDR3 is TGTGCCAGCAGCGTAGCCCCAGCGGCGGCAGGCCTCGTCTACGAGCAGTACTTC.

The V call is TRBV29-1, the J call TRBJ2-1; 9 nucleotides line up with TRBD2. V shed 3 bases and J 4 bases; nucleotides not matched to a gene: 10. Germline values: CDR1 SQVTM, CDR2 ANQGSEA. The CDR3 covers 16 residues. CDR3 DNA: TGCAGCGTTGACCACGAGGGGCGGGAGGGTTACAATGAGCAGTTCTTC. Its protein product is CSVDHEGREGYNEQFF.

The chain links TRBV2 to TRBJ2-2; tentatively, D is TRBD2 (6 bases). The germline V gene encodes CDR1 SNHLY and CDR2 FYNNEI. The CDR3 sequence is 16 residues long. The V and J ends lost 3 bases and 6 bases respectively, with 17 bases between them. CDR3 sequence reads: CASSERRVDRSGELFF. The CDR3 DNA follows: TGTGCCAGCAGTGAGAGGAGGGTCGATAGGTCCGGGGAGCTGTTTTTT. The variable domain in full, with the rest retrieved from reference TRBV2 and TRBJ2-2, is EPEVTQTPSHQVTQMGQEVILRCVPISNHLYFYWYRQILGQKVEFLVSFYNNEISEKSEIFDDQFSVERPDGSNFTLKIRSTKLEDSAMYFCASSERRVDRSGELFFGEGSRLTVL.

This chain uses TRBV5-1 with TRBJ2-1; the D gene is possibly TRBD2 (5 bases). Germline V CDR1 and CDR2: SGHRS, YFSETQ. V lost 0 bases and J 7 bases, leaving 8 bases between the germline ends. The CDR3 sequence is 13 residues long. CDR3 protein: CASSLDPGNEQFF. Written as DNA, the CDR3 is TGCGCCAGCAGCTTGGACCCGGGGAATGAGCAGTTCTTC.

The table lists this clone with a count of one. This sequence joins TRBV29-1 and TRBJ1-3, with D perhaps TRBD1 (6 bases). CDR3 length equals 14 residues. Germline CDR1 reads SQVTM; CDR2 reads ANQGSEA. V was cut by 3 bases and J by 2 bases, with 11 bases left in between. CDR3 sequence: CSVDQDSTGNTIYF. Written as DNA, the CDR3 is TGCAGCGTTGATCAGGACAGCACTGGAAACACCATATATTTT.

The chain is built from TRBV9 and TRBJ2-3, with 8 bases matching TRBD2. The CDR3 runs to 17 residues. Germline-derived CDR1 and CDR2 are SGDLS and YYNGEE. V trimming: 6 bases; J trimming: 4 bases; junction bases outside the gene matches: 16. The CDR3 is CASKGGGSGKSADTQYF. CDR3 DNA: TGTGCCAGCAAAGGGGGGGGTAGCGGGAAGAGCGCAGATACGCAGTATTTT. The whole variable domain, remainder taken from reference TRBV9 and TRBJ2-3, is DSGVTQTPKHLITATGQRVTLRCSPRSGDLSVYWYQQSLDQGLQFLIQYYNGEERAKGNILERFSAQQFPDLHSELNLSSLELGDSALYFCASKGGGSGKSADTQYFGPGTRLTVL.